These 27 T cell receptor beta chains were all obtained from the same sample, sequenced in a study of blood T cell repertoires in COVID-19. TCRdb's table, derived via immunoSEQ multiplex PCR, lists solely in-frame clones and lacks some. The table includes more than 85,000 clones, approximately 83% detected once. Sequenced material: PBMCs or T cells enriched from blood (not recorded which). The receptors here all came from a woman between 45 and 60 years old who had recovered from COVID-19.

The V gene is TRBV20-1, the J gene TRBJ2-3, with a weak D call TRBD2 (6 bases). From germline, CDR1 is DFQATT and CDR2 SNEGSKA (reference sequence). The V gene lost 3 bases and the J gene lost 4 bases, with 20 bases spanning the gap. The CDR3 has 16 amino acids. The CDR3: CSASRPGGLGADTQYF. For the CDR3, the DNA is TGCAGTGCTAGTCGTCCCGGGGGACTCGGGGCAGATACGCAGTATTTT.

The chain joins TRBV21-1 to TRBJ2-7; whether TRBD2, the table's D call, matches the DNA was not checked. TRBV21-1 is classified as a pseudogene. CDR3 length: 17 amino acids. This CDR3 is CASSPRGVTSGDYEQYF. CDR3 DNA sequence: TGTGCCAGCAGCCCTAGAGGCGTGACTAGCGGCGACTACGAGCAGTACTTC.

The chain employs TRBV2 and TRBJ1-4; D remains unclear. CDR3 length: 15 amino acids. The V gene's germline CDR1 is SNHLY and CDR2 FYNNEI. Trimming pared 6 bases from V and 7 bases from J, leaving 18 bases between. Here the CDR3 DNA reads TGTGCCAGCAGGGAAAGGGAGGCAACCCGTGAAAAACTGTTTTTT. Amino acids: CASREREATREKLFF.

The chain joins TRBV18 to TRBJ1-1, with D hard to call. Germline CDR1 reads KGHSH; CDR2 reads LQKENI. V was clipped by 2 bases and J by 1 base, with 5 bases between them. This CDR3 region has 13 residues. CDR3 DNA sequence: TGTGCCAGCTCACCATTCAGGAACACTGAAGCTTTCTTT. Its translation: CASSPFRNTEAFF.

This chain connects TRBV30 to TRBJ1-2; D call uncertain. The CDR3 loop spans 13 amino acids. Looked up from germline, CDR1 is GTSNPN and CDR2 is SVGIG (reference sequence). V lost 1 base and J 7 bases, leaving 13 bases between the germline ends. CDR3 in DNA: TGTGCCTGGAGTGGTTCATCTCCGGTTGGCTACACCTTC. This codes for CAWSGSSPVGYTF.

This clone appeared a few times. The V call is TRBV5-5, the J call TRBJ2-7, with 12 bases lining up with TRBD2. The CDR3 runs to 15 residues. Germline CDR1 is SGHKS and CDR2 is YYEKEE (reference sequence). Trimming removed 1 base from V and 3 bases from J; junction bases left unmatched: 2. In DNA form, the CDR3 reads TGTGCCAGCAGCTTGTTACTAGCGGGAGGCTACGAGCAGTACTTC. As protein: CASSLLLAGGYEQYF.

V and J are TRBV14 and TRBJ2-1, with D maybe TRBD1 (5 bases). Trimming stripped 0 bases from V and 2 bases from J, with 14 bases between. The CDR3 spans 17 residues. Germline CDR1 SGHDN, CDR2 FVKESK. The CDR3 loop reads CASSQDNGAPTYNEQFF. The CDR3 DNA reads as TGTGCCAGCAGCCAAGATAATGGGGCCCCTACCTACAATGAGCAGTTCTTC.

J is TRBJ2-3 and V is TRBV3-1 (or the pseudogene TRBV3-2); D is possibly TRBD2 (7 bases). Germline assignment: CDR1 LGHDT and CDR2 YNNKEL (reference sequence). The CDR3 has 14 residues. Trimming left V 4 bases short and J 9 bases short, with 17 bases between. DNA of the CDR3: TGTGCCAGCAGCCCTCGAGGGGGGGCGCTAACGCAGTATTTT. The encoded protein is CASSPRGGALTQYF.

CDR3 nucleotides: TGTGCCAGCAGCTTAGCTTACAGGGCTGGGGCCAACGTCCTGACTTTC. This codes for CASSLAYRAGANVLTF. The rearrangement links TRBV11-1 to TRBJ2-6, with D possibly TRBD1 on 6 matching bases. The CDR3 length is 16 residues. Trimming shortened V by 0 bases and J by 2 bases, and 8 bases separated the two germline ends. Germline CDR1 and CDR2: SGHAT and FQDESV (reference sequence).

J is TRBJ2-3 and V is TRBV5-8; perhaps TRBD2 as D (7 bases). CDR1 and CDR2 from the germline V gene are SGHTS and YDEGEE. V lost 4 bases and J 5 bases, leaving 23 bases between the germline ends. The CDR3 consists of 17 residues. This CDR3 is CASSPWTAGPRGDTQYF. The CDR3 coding sequence is TGTGCCAGCAGCCCCTGGACAGCGGGGCCTCGGGGAGATACGCAGTATTTT.

The V and J genes are TRBV11-2 and TRBJ1-1, with a tentative D call TRBD1 (6 bases). The CDR3 runs 16 residues. V lost 2 bases, J lost 2 bases, and 15 bases lay in between. Germline-derived CDR1 and CDR2 are SGHAT and FQNNGV. The CDR3: CASSLSPRTANTEAFF. CDR3 DNA: TGTGCCAGCAGCTTATCCCCACGGACAGCTAACACTGAAGCTTTCTTT.

This chain joins TRBV30 and TRBJ1-4; no firm D call. V was trimmed by 3 bases and J by 8 bases, leaving 13 bases between them. The CDR3 spans 13 residues. Germline V gives CDR1 GTSNPN, CDR2 SVGIG (reference sequence). The CDR3 coding sequence is TGTGCCTGGAGCCGGAGGTCGGGCGAAAAACTGTTTTTT. Residues: CAWSRRSGEKLFF.

The CDR3 protein is CASSYGRFYEQYF. The DNA for the CDR3 is TGTGCCAGCAGTTACGGCAGGTTCTACGAGCAGTACTTC. The chain couples TRBV6-2 or TRBV6-3 to TRBJ2-7; the D is unclear. This CDR3 comprises 13 residues. Deletions cut 2 bases from V and 3 bases from J, with 8 bases between. Germline V gene lookup returns CDR1 MNHEY and CDR2 SVGEGT.

The chain employs TRBV5-1 and TRBJ2-5; 9 bases agree with TRBD2. Germline CDR1 and CDR2: SGHRS and YFSETQ. There are 14 residues in the CDR3. Trimming at V came to 7 bases and at J to 4 bases, leaving 8 bases not matched to a gene. For the CDR3, the DNA is TGCGCCAGCCGGGCGGGGGGGCCCGCAGAGACCCAGTACTTC. Protein product: CASRAGGPAETQYF.

The chain couples TRBV27 to TRBJ2-6, with D perhaps matching TRBD2 (5 bases). The CDR3 length is 14 residues. The V gene lost 5 bases and the J gene lost 3 bases, with 8 bases spanning the gap. Germline CDR1 reads MNHEY; CDR2 reads SMNVEV (reference sequence). Here the CDR3 DNA reads TGTGCCAGCAGTCCCCGGGGTGGGGCCAACGTCCTGACTTTC. Translation: CASSPRGGANVLTF.

The chain carries TRBV6-1 and TRBJ1-4; no firm D call. V lost 1 base and J lost 7, with 25 bases in between. Looked up from germline, CDR1 is MNHNS and CDR2 is SASEGT. CDR3 size: 19 residues. The CDR3 DNA reads as TGTGCCAGCAGTGAAGAGAGATATGGGAGGATTGGAGCTAGTGAAAAACTGTTTTTT. Translation: CASSEERYGRIGASEKLFF.

The chain links TRBV27 to TRBJ2-1; possibly TRBD1 for D (5 bases). The CDR3 covers 12 residues. Germline values: CDR1 MNHEY, CDR2 SMNVEV (reference sequence). Trimming pared 2 bases from V and 13 bases from J, leaving 12 bases between. The CDR3, as DNA: TGTGCCAGCAGTTTAAGCCAGGGTGTCCAGTTCTTC. It specifies CASSLSQGVQFF.

The chain recombines TRBV18 with TRBJ2-7; 7 nucleotides line up with TRBD2. The V and J ends lost 4 bases and 2 bases, in that order; junction bases with no gene match: 8. Germline V gives CDR1 KGHSH, CDR2 LQKENI. The CDR3 has 15 residues. CDR3 coding DNA: TGTGCCAGCTCACAAGGGAGTGCGGGAGCCTACGAGCAGTACTTC. Amino acid sequence: CASSQGSAGAYEQYF.

This sequence joins TRBV28 and TRBJ2-7; 9 bases agree with TRBD1. This CDR3 has 12 amino acids. Germline CDR1 and CDR2: MDHEN and SYDVKM. The ends lost 8 bases at V and 4 bases at J; junction bases unmatched: 3. In DNA, the CDR3 is TGTGCCAGCGGACAGGGGTCGTACGAGCAGTACTTC. Protein: CASGQGSYEQYF. The full variable domain, completed using reference TRBV28 and TRBJ2-7, is DVKVTQSSRYLVKRTGEKVFLECVQDMDHENMFWYRQDPGLGLRLIYFSYDVKMKEKGDIPEGYSVSREKKERFSLILESASTNQTSMYLCASGQGSYEQYFGPGTRLTVT.

This chain uses TRBV9 with TRBJ2-1; 7 bases are shared with TRBD1. This CDR3 has 13 residues. V lost 4 bases and J lost 8; bases outside the gene matches: 6. Germline loops: CDR1 SGDLS, CDR2 YYNGEE. Here the CDR3 reads CASSPQQGYEQFF. The DNA for the CDR3 is TGTGCCAGCAGCCCGCAACAGGGGTATGAGCAGTTCTTC.

The chain recombines TRBV10-1 with TRBJ2-3; 14 bases line up with TRBD2. Germline V lookup: CDR1 WNHNN, CDR2 SYGVQD (reference sequence). This CDR3 region has 16 residues. V trimming: 8 bases; J trimming: 4 bases; junction bases outside the gene matches: 8. CDR3 coding DNA: TGCGCCAGCGCCCCCGGGACTAGCGGGGGTTCAGATACGCAGTATTTT. Encoded protein: CASAPGTSGGSDTQYF.

The chain has TRBV6-5 and TRBJ2-7; perhaps TRBD1 as D (7 bases). Looked up from germline, CDR1 is MNHEY and CDR2 is SVGAGI. V lost 0 bases and J lost 1, with 13 bases in between. This CDR3 has 16 residues. The CDR3 coding sequence is TGTGCCAGCAGTTACTCCCACAGGGGAGGATCCTACGAGCAGTACTTC. It translates to CASSYSHRGGSYEQYF.

The CDR3 DNA sequence: TGTGCCAGCAGTTTCAGGACAGGGGGAAAAGAGACCCAGTACTTC. Encoded protein: CASSFRTGGKETQYF. The chain couples TRBV28 to TRBJ2-5; 10 nucleotides match TRBD1. The V segment lost 3 bases and the J segment 3 bases; nucleotides outside the gene matches: 4. CDR3 length: 15 amino acids. CDR1 is MDHEN and CDR2 is SYDVKM in the germline V gene.

The chain combines TRBV6-2 or TRBV6-3 with TRBJ1-1; possibly TRBD1 for D (5 bases). V lost 1 base to trimming and J lost 4 bases, with 10 bases between them. Germline CDR1 MNHEY, CDR2 SVGEGT. This CDR3 is built from 14 residues. The DNA for the CDR3 is TGTGCCAGCAGTTACTGGGGGGTTAGCACTGAAGCTTTCTTT. It codes for CASSYWGVSTEAFF.

V usage is TRBV14 and J usage is TRBJ2-7; maybe TRBD2 (5 bases). Trimming removed 10 bases from V and 1 base from J, with 11 bases in between. Germline V gene data show CDR1 as SGHDN and CDR2 as FVKESK. CDR3 length: 12 residues. The CDR3 loop is CANPLVSYEQYF. The CDR3 nucleotides are TGTGCCAATCCACTAGTATCCTACGAGCAGTACTTC.

The V and J genes are TRBV19 and TRBJ1-5, with D unresolved. V lost 5 bases and J lost 4, with 6 bases in between. This CDR3 spans 12 amino acids. Germline assignment: CDR1 LNHDA and CDR2 SQIVND (reference sequence). The CDR3 here is CASSPPNQPQHF. The CDR3 nucleotides read TGTGCCAGTAGTCCCCCAAATCAGCCCCAGCATTTT.

The CDR3 loop is CASSAGTAFNEKLFF. In DNA form, the CDR3 reads TGCGCCAGCAGCGCGGGGACAGCTTTTAATGAAAAACTGTTTTTT. V usage is TRBV5-1 and J usage is TRBJ1-4, with TRBD1 matching over 7 bases. The V segment lost 4 bases and the J segment 4 bases; nucleotides outside the gene matches: 7. CDR1 and CDR2 from the germline V gene are SGHRS and YFSETQ. The CDR3 contains 15 residues.